Included here is one TCR beta chain sequence, with context. Its specificity is unknown. These data belong to a study of T cell responses to AZD1222 COVID-19 vaccine. General study points: Regions left unmutated in variants are reportedly the target of nearly half of spike-specific TCRs.

Trimming took off 8 bases at V and 5 bases at J, with 6 bases between the two ends. The germline CDR1 and CDR2 sequences are MNHEY and SVGAGI. CDR3 length: 10 residues. Clones were sequenced by immunoSEQ multiplex PCR, and TCRdb holds only the in-frame ones, with some missing. In the table there are around 120,000 clones, about 93% of which are singletons. This clonotype originated in an adult who received the AZD1222 COVID-19 vaccine. The V gene is TRBV6-5, the J gene TRBJ1-2; D ambiguous. The sample consisted of peripheral blood, taken 28 days after the second AZD1222 dose. The CDR3 here is CASGDYGYTF. The CDR3 DNA reads as TGTGCCAGCGGGGATTATGGCTACACCTTC.